This TCR beta chain was captured in a study of lymphopenia after photon versus proton radiotherapy. V lost 8 bases, J lost 3 bases, and 6 bases stayed unmatched. Per the germline V gene, CDR1 is MRHNA and CDR2 is SNTAGT. This CDR3 spans 14 amino acids. Assay used: immunoSEQ multiplex PCR; TCRdb lists only in-frame clones, some missing. Among some 25,000 clones listed, over 80% were seen once. In this sample, this clone turned up a few times. Sequencing used peripheral blood, obtained from a patient treated with photon-based radiotherapy. The chain carries TRBV6-4 and TRBJ2-2; 7 bases fit TRBD2. This TCR was sampled from a man aged 45-65 years with gastric cancer. CDR3 sequence: CASALADDTGELFF. The CDR3 DNA reads as TGTGCCAGCGCTCTAGCGGATGACACCGGGGAGCTGTTTTTT.